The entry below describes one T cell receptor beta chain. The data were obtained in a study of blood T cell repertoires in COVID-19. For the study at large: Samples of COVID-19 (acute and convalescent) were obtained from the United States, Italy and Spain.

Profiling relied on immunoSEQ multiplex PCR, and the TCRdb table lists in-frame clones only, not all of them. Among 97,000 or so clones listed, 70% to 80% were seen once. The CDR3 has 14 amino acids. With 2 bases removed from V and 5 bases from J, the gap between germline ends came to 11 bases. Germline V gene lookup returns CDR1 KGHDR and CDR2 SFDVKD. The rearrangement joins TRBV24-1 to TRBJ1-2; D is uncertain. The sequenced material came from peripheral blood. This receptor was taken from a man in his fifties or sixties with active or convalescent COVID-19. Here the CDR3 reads CATSDSNGFYGYTF. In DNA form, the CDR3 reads TGTGCCACCAGTGATTCGAACGGGTTTTATGGCTACACCTTC.